This TCR beta chain was sequenced during a study of cytomegalovirus exposure and HLA in healthy donors. Study outcomes and limitations: Overall, approximately 150 TCR beta chains were annotated as cytomegalovirus-associated. Segments of the TCR beta V type were, in most cases, productive about 87% or about 30% of the time in an earlier analysis. The analysis excluded some indistinguishable V segments, including TRBV6-2 and TRBV6-3.

60 Vbeta and 13 Jbeta primers were used in PCR. The repertoire was sequenced with immunoSEQ multiplex PCR; TCRdb's copy has only in-frame clones and lacks some. The table includes 150,000 to 200,000 clones, roughly 85% detected once. CDR1 and CDR2 (germline): LNHDA, SQIVND (reference sequence). The ends lost 8 bases at V and 8 bases at J; junction bases unmatched: 14. This CDR3 contains 15 residues. A remark on this clone: Its antigen is undetermined.

Sequencing was done on a sample of PBMCs. The TCR was taken from a woman between 45 and 65 years old in good health and CMV-seronegative. V gene TRBV19 combines with J gene TRBJ2-1; 8 bases are shared with TRBD2. As DNA, the CDR3 is TGTGCCAGTCCTTCGTGGGGGACTAGTCTGCATGAGCAGTTCTTC. Protein sequence: CASPSWGTSLHEQFF.